Listed here are 16 T cell receptor beta chains from one sample, sequenced in a study of cytomegalovirus exposure and HLA in healthy donors. PCR was performed using 60 Vbeta and 13 Jbeta primers. This table comes from immunoSEQ multiplex PCR, and its TCRdb copy is limited to in-frame clones, with some not included. This sample has about 200,000 clones; about four fifths occur once, and the top ten carry 1.5% to 2%. The sequencing sample was made of PBMCs. The receptors were gathered from a man aged 40-55 years in good health and CMV-seropositive.

The chain links TRBV9 to TRBJ2-1; 13 bases are a match to TRBD2. Losses at the gene ends were 2 bases for V and 4 bases for J; bases not matched to a gene: 6. Germline CDR1 SGDLS, CDR2 YYNGEE. This CDR3 has 17 amino acids. CDR3 sequence: CASSVQPGLAGYNEQFF. The CDR3 region has the DNA TGTGCCAGCAGCGTTCAACCGGGACTAGCGGGATACAATGAGCAGTTCTTC.

This chain links TRBV29-1 with TRBJ2-1; TRBD1 might be the D (5 bases). The CDR3 length is 13 residues. The V end lost 0 bases, the J end lost 6 bases, and 9 bases lay between the germline ends. From germline, CDR1 is SQVTM and CDR2 ANQGSEA. The DNA of the CDR3 is TGCAGCGTTGAAGATGGCAGGGCCAATGAGCAGTTCTTC. Translation: CSVEDGRANEQFF.

The chain has TRBV5-1 and TRBJ2-7; the D is unclear. Germline V lookup: CDR1 SGHRS, CDR2 YFSETQ. V was clipped by 0 bases and J by 10 bases, with 17 bases between them. The CDR3 runs 14 residues. The CDR3 protein is CASSLATSLVEQYF. The CDR3 DNA sequence: TGCGCCAGCAGCTTGGCCACCAGCCTAGTAGAACAGTACTTC.

Concerning this clone: Within the sample, other DNA sequences also encode this same CDR3. This chain links TRBV5-4 with TRBJ1-1; 7 positions agree with TRBD1. J lost 5 bases, V lost 0 bases, and 1 base had no gene match. The CDR3 runs 13 residues. The germline gives CDR1 SGHNT, CDR2 YYREEE (reference sequence). The CDR3 loop is CASSLDRGTEAFF. The CDR3 nucleotides are TGTGCCAGCAGCTTGGACAGGGGAACTGAAGCTTTCTTT.

J is TRBJ1-1 and V is TRBV6-1; D unresolved. This CDR3 region has 13 residues. Per germline, CDR1 MNHNS and CDR2 SASEGT. V gave up 3 bases and J gave up 6 bases, with 11 bases separating them. The CDR3 region has the DNA TGTGCCAGCAGTGATGGAGGGAGAGCTGAAGCTTTCTTT. It encodes CASSDGGRAEAFF.

The chain recombines TRBV19 with TRBJ1-4, with TRBD1 identical over 8 bases. V shed 4 bases, J shed 0 bases, and the junction held 4 bases outside the gene matches. The germline CDR1 and CDR2 sequences are LNHDA and SQIVND (reference sequence). CDR3 length: 16 amino acids. The CDR3 nucleotides read TGTGCCAGTAGTACCGGGACAGGAGCAACTAATGAAAAACTGTTTTTT. Protein product: CASSTGTGATNEKLFF.

V usage is TRBV19 and J usage is TRBJ2-7; the match to TRBD1 covers 10 bases. V lost 6 bases to trimming and J lost 5 bases; unmatched junction nucleotides: 7. CDR1 and CDR2 (germline): LNHDA, SQIVND (reference sequence). The CDR3 has 14 residues. The CDR3 DNA reads as TGTGCCAGTAGCCCGACAGGGGGCTACCACGAGCAGTACTTC. Protein sequence: CASSPTGGYHEQYF.

This chain links TRBV10-3 with TRBJ2-1, with 10 nucleotides matching TRBD2. CDR3 length equals 15 residues. CDR1 is ENHRY, CDR2 SYGVKD, per germline. The V and J ends lost 6 bases and 5 bases, in that order; junction bases with no gene match: 7. The DNA for the CDR3 is TGTGCCATCAGGTCGACTAGCGGGCCCCACAATGAGCAGTTCTTC. This gives the protein CAIRSTSGPHNEQFF.

The chain combines TRBV2 with TRBJ2-7; D might be TRBD2 (5 bases). V lost 10 bases to trimming and J lost 0 bases, with 16 bases between them. Germline V gene sequence: CDR1 SNHLY, CDR2 FYNNEI. The CDR3 spans 14 residues. DNA for the CDR3: TGTGCCACCCCCGCCTTGGGGAGCTCCTACGAGCAGTACTTC. Protein: CATPALGSSYEQYF.

This clone has a single count. This sequence joins TRBV4-1 and TRBJ2-7; 9 positions agree with TRBD2. This CDR3 has 17 amino acids. From germline, CDR1 is MGHRA and CDR2 YSYEKL. V was pared by 4 bases and J by 7 bases, with 17 bases of the junction left unmatched. CDR3 protein: CASSPPELGGRAREQYF. The CDR3 coding sequence is TGCGCCAGCAGCCCTCCCGAGCTGGGCGGGAGGGCGAGGGAGCAGTACTTC.

The gene calls are TRBV4-3 and TRBJ1-1; 7 bases are a match to TRBD1. Germline V gene sequence: CDR1 LGHNA, CDR2 YSLEER. The CDR3 covers 14 residues. V shed 4 bases and J 4 bases; nucleotides not matched to a gene: 6. The DNA for the CDR3 is TGCGCCAGCAGCCCGATACAGGGGAGCACTGAAGCTTTCTTT. Encoded protein: CASSPIQGSTEAFF.

CDR3 bases: TGTGCCAGCAGTTATGACAGGTCCAAGCAGTACTTC. Protein: CASSYDRSKQYF. V usage is TRBV6-6 and J usage is TRBJ2-7, with D perhaps TRBD1 (6 bases). Germline loops: CDR1 MNHNY, CDR2 SVGAGI (reference sequence). The CDR3 has 12 residues. V was trimmed by 3 bases and J by 8 bases, leaving 11 bases between them.

The J gene is TRBJ1-2, the V gene TRBV10-3; D uncertain. This CDR3 has 15 residues. V gave up 6 bases and J gave up 1 base, with 15 bases separating them. Germline V gene sequence: CDR1 ENHRY, CDR2 SYGVKD. The CDR3 reads CAIRTDRTFNYGYTF. CDR3 DNA: TGTGCCATCAGGACGGACCGGACTTTTAACTATGGCTACACCTTC.

The J gene is TRBJ2-1, the V gene TRBV9, with D perhaps matching TRBD2 (6 bases). Trimming pared 4 bases from V and 3 bases from J, leaving 17 bases between. The germline V gene has CDR1 SGDLS and CDR2 YYNGEE. This CDR3 has 16 amino acids. The CDR3 protein is CASSITAGTLYNEQFF. CDR3 nucleotides: TGTGCCAGCAGCATAACAGCCGGGACTCTCTACAATGAGCAGTTCTTC.

V and J are TRBV19 and TRBJ1-1, with TRBD1 matching 8 bases. Losses at the gene ends were 3 bases for V and 5 bases for J; bases not matched to a gene: 5. This CDR3 region has 14 residues. Germline V lookup: CDR1 LNHDA, CDR2 SQIVND (reference sequence). The CDR3 coding sequence is TGTGCCAGTAGTATGAACAGGGGGTCAACTGAAGCTTTCTTT. Translation gives CASSMNRGSTEAFF.

The chain joins TRBV7-3 to TRBJ2-3, with D tentatively TRBD2 (7 bases). Germline CDR1 is SGHTA and CDR2 is FQGTGA. V lost 2 bases, J lost 4 bases, and 13 bases lay in between. The CDR3 has 15 residues. The chain's CDR3 is CASSLRGARPDTQYF. CDR3 nucleotide sequence: TGTGCCAGCAGCTTACGGGGGGCGCGGCCAGATACGCAGTATTTT. Filled out from reference TRBV7-3 and TRBJ2-3, the complete variable domain reads GAGVSQTPSNKVTEKGKYVELRCDPISGHTALYWYRQSLGQGPEFLIYFQGTGAADDSGLPNDRFFAVRPEGSVSTLKIQRTERGDSAVYLCASSLRGARPDTQYFGPGTRLTVL.